These T cell receptor beta chains were read from a single sample in a study of post-analysis software for immune sequencing data. TCRdb re-called the PCR reads with MiXCR, one entry per CDR3 protein. The sample lists about 800,000 distinct CDR3 sequences; roughly 27% were seen once. Sequencing used blood. These receptors came from a girl aged 10 to 17 with multiple sclerosis. The CDR3 runs from the conserved cysteine through the conserved F or W. D genes are given only for firm matches. Not all rows give a size; the values are once, few, many and, for expanded clones, a class.

J | D | size | V | CDR3 | DNA
TRBJ1-2 | . | few | TRBV12-3/TRBV12-4 | CASSSSAGVYGYTF | TGTGCCAGCAGTTCCTCGGCGGGGGTTTATGGCTACACCTTC
TRBJ2-3 | . | . | TRBV20-1 | CSARSVDTQYF | TGCAGTGCTAGGTCCGTGGATACGCAGTATTTT
TRBJ1-2 | TRBD1 | . | TRBV2 | CASNEQGANYGYTF | TGTGCCAGCAACGAACAGGGGGCGAACTATGGCTACACCTTC
TRBJ1-3 | TRBD1 | few | TRBV6-1 | CVSSRSDLQGAGNTIYF | TGTGTCAGCAGTCGAAGCGACCTACAGGGGGCTGGAAACACCATATATTTT
TRBJ1-3 | . | . | TRBV10-2 | CASCRESGNTIYF | TGCGCCAGCTGCCGGGAATCTGGAAACACCATATATTTT
TRBJ2-3 | . | many | TRBV12-3/TRBV12-4 | CASRLTDTQYF | TGCGCCAGCAGATTGACAGATACGCAGTATTTT
TRBJ2-4 | . | many | TRBV6-5 | CASRPLDTNNIQYF | TGTGCCAGCAGACCCCTTGACACCAATAACATTCAGTACTTC
TRBJ2-3 | . | . | TRBV20-1 | CSASWGAGADTQYF | TGCAGTGCTAGTTGGGGGGCTGGCGCAGATACGCAGTATTTT
TRBJ1-2 | . | . | TRBV6-5 | CASISFSANYGYTF | TGTGCCAGCATTAGTTTTTCAGCTAACTATGGCTACACCTTC
TRBJ2-5 | TRBD2 | . | TRBV7-2 | CASSLDSAGVETQYF | TGTGCCAGCAGCTTAGACTCCGCGGGAGTAGAGACCCAGTACTTC
TRBJ1-4 | . | once | TRBV4-1 | CASSQGSRAEKLFF | TGCGCCAGCAGCCAAGGATCTAGGGCGGAAAAACTGTTTTTT
TRBJ1-2 | TRBD1 | few | TRBV5-8 | CASSLLETGNYGYTF | TGTGCCAGCAGCTTGTTGGAGACAGGGAACTATGGCTACACCTTC
TRBJ2-3 | . | few | TRBV6-1 | CASSEGTASTDTQYF | TGTGCCAGCAGTGAAGGTACAGCTAGCACAGATACGCAGTATTTT
TRBJ2-5 | . | few | TRBV20-1 | CSARRQRGQETQYF | TGCAGTGCTAGACGGCAGAGAGGGCAAGAGACCCAGTACTTC
TRBJ1-1 | . | . | TRBV20-1 | CSARDPTGNTEAFF | TGCAGTGCTAGAGACCCGACAGGGAACACTGAAGCTTTCTTT
TRBJ1-2 | . | few | TRBV2 | CASRDDRIFGYTF | TGTGCCAGCAGGGACGACAGGATATTTGGCTACACCTTC
TRBJ2-7 | . | many | TRBV6-6 | CASSYSTGSSYEQYF | TGTGCCAGCAGTTACTCGACGGGGAGCTCCTACGAGCAGTACTTC
TRBJ2-3 | TRBD2 | few | TRBV27 | CASSLWASGGRTDTQYF | TGTGCCAGCAGTTTATGGGCCAGCGGGGGACGCACAGATACGCAGTATTTT
TRBJ1-4 | . | few | TRBV5-1 | CASSPSLTTNEKLFF | TGCGCCAGCAGCCCCTCTCTCACAACTAATGAAAAACTGTTTTTT
TRBJ2-1 | TRBD2 | . | TRBV10-3 | CVISPSVAGGLNEQFF | TGTGTCATCAGCCCCTCGGTAGCGGGAGGTCTCAATGAGCAGTTCTTC